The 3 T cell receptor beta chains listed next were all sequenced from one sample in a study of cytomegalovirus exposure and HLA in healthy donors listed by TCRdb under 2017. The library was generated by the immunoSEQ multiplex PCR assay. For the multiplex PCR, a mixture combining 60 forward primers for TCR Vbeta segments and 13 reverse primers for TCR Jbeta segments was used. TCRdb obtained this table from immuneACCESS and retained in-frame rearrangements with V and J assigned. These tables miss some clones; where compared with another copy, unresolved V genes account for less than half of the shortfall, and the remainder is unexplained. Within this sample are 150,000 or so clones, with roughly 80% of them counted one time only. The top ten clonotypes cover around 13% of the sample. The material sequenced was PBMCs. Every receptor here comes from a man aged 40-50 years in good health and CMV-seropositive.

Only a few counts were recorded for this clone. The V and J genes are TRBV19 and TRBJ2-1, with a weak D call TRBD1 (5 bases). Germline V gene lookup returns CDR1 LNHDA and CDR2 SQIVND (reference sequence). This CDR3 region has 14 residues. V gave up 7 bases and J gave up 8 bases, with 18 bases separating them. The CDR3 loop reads CASTVGSGHDEQFF. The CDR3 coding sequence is TGTGCCAGTACCGTAGGTTCAGGGCATGATGAGCAGTTCTTC.

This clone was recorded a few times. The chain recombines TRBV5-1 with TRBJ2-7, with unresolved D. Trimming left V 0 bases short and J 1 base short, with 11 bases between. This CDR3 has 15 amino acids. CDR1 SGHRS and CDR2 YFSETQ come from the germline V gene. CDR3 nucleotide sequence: TGCGCCAGCAGCTTGGGTCTAGAGCGATCCTACGAGCAGTACTTC. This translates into CASSLGLERSYEQYF.

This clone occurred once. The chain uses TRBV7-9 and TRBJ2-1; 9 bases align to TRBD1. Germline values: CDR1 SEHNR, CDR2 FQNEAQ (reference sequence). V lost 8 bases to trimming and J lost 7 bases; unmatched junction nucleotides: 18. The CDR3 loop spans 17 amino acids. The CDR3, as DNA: TGTGCCAGCGCCGAAGTGGCTACCGGGACAGGGACGAATGAGCAGTTCTTC. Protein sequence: CASAEVATGTGTNEQFF.